A selection of T cell receptor beta chains follows, all from one sample in a study of blood T cell repertoires in COVID-19. Measured with immunoSEQ multiplex PCR; TCRdb has only the in-frame clones, and not every one. The sample lists about 170,000 clones, about four fifths seen once, with 10% in the top ten. Source material: peripheral blood. The source is a woman older than 75 with active or convalescent COVID-19. Both conserved end residues are part of each CDR3. Each record gives: V gene, J gene, clone size, D gene, CDR3 DNA, CDR3 protein. D genes are given only for firm matches. Not all rows give a size; the values are once, few, many and, for expanded clones, a class.

v_call: TRBV4-1
j_call: TRBJ1-2
clone_size: .
d_call: .
cdr3_nt: TGCGCCAGCAGCCAAGATCTAGGTGATGGCTACACCTTC
cdr3_aa: CASSQDLGDGYTF

v_call: TRBV28
j_call: TRBJ1-2
clone_size: .
d_call: TRBD1
cdr3_nt: TGTGCCAGCAGTTTACCGGGACAGGGGCCCTATGGCTACACCTTC
cdr3_aa: CASSLPGQGPYGYTF

v_call: TRBV30
j_call: TRBJ2-7
clone_size: .
d_call: .
cdr3_nt: TGTGCCTGGAGTGTGTACGGCGAGCAGTACTTC
cdr3_aa: CAWSVYGEQYF

v_call: TRBV2
j_call: TRBJ2-3
clone_size: .
d_call: TRBD2
cdr3_nt: TGTGCCAGTCGGACTAGCGGGGGTAGCACAGATACGCAGTATTTT
cdr3_aa: CASRTSGGSTDTQYF

v_call: TRBV12-3/TRBV12-4
j_call: TRBJ2-2
clone_size: .
d_call: .
cdr3_nt: TGTGCCAGCAGTTTCAGAAATACCGGGGAGCTGTTTTTT
cdr3_aa: CASSFRNTGELFF

v_call: TRBV5-4
j_call: TRBJ1-1
clone_size: .
d_call: TRBD1
cdr3_nt: TGTGCCAGCAGCCAAGTGACAGGGTTCACTGAAGCTTTCTTT
cdr3_aa: CASSQVTGFTEAFF

v_call: TRBV5-1
j_call: TRBJ2-1
clone_size: .
d_call: .
cdr3_nt: TGCGCCAGCAGCACGGAGGGCCCGGGATACAATGAGCAGTTCTTC
cdr3_aa: CASSTEGPGYNEQFF

v_call: TRBV19
j_call: TRBJ1-4
clone_size: .
d_call: .
cdr3_nt: TGTGCCAGTAGTATATGGGGGGGCGATAATGAAAAACTGTTTTTT
cdr3_aa: CASSIWGGDNEKLFF

v_call: TRBV5-1
j_call: TRBJ2-3
clone_size: .
d_call: TRBD2
cdr3_nt: TGCGCCAGCAGCTCGCAAGCGGGAGGGCCTGGGGATACGCAGTATTTT
cdr3_aa: CASSSQAGGPGDTQYF

v_call: TRBV7-3
j_call: TRBJ2-3
clone_size: .
d_call: TRBD1
cdr3_nt: TGTGCCAGCAGCCTAAAGGGGATACAGGGGCCGCCTAGCACAGATACGCAGTATTTT
cdr3_aa: CASSLKGIQGPPSTDTQYF

v_call: TRBV3-1/TRBV3-2
j_call: TRBJ2-1
clone_size: .
d_call: TRBD2
cdr3_nt: TGTGCCAGCAGCCAAGTCAGCGGGAGGGGGCAGTTCTTC
cdr3_aa: CASSQVSGRGQFF

v_call: TRBV30
j_call: TRBJ2-5
clone_size: .
d_call: .
cdr3_nt: TGTGCCTGGACCATCGGGGCGGGGACGCAAGAGACCCAGTACTTC
cdr3_aa: CAWTIGAGTQETQYF

v_call: TRBV7-9
j_call: TRBJ1-6
clone_size: .
d_call: .
cdr3_nt: TGTGCCAGCAGCGCCACGGGAGGGAGTAATTCACCCCTCCACTTT
cdr3_aa: CASSATGGSNSPLHF

v_call: TRBV7-3
j_call: TRBJ2-7
clone_size: .
d_call: TRBD1
cdr3_nt: TGTGCCAGCAGCTTAGCTGGGACAGGGTACTACGAGCAGTACTTC
cdr3_aa: CASSLAGTGYYEQYF

v_call: TRBV5-1
j_call: TRBJ2-7
clone_size: .
d_call: TRBD2
cdr3_nt: TGCGCCAGCACTACTGGGGGACTAGCGTACGAGCAGTACTTC
cdr3_aa: CASTTGGLAYEQYF

v_call: TRBV7-6
j_call: TRBJ2-3
clone_size: few
d_call: .
cdr3_nt: TGTGCCAGCAGCACATGGGAGAAGTCAGATACGCAGTATTTT
cdr3_aa: CASSTWEKSDTQYF

v_call: TRBV21-1
j_call: TRBJ2-5
clone_size: .
d_call: .
cdr3_nt: TGTGCCAGCACCTCCAGTGCCCAAGAGACCCAGTACTTC
cdr3_aa: CASTSSAQETQYF

v_call: TRBV9
j_call: TRBJ1-2
clone_size: .
d_call: TRBD1
cdr3_nt: TGTGCCAGCAGCGTGGGACAGGCTGACTATGGCTACACCTTC
cdr3_aa: CASSVGQADYGYTF

v_call: TRBV12-5
j_call: TRBJ2-1
clone_size: .
d_call: .
cdr3_nt: TGTGCTAGTGGTTTGGTAGTAGGGGTAGCCTCCCCTGAGCAGTTCTTC
cdr3_aa: CASGLVVGVASPEQFF

v_call: TRBV6-5
j_call: TRBJ2-7
clone_size: .
d_call: TRBD2
cdr3_nt: TGTGCCAGCAGTTACTCTGGGGGGGAAATCTACGAGCAGTACTTC
cdr3_aa: CASSYSGGEIYEQYF

v_call: TRBV2
j_call: TRBJ1-2
clone_size: few
d_call: .
cdr3_nt: TGTGCCAGCAGTGAATTCTCAGAGGTTACCGGTGGCTACACCTTC
cdr3_aa: CASSEFSEVTGGYTF

v_call: TRBV7-3
j_call: TRBJ2-3
clone_size: .
d_call: TRBD2
cdr3_nt: TGTGCCAGCAGCCCCATAGCGGGAGGGCCCACAGATACGCAGTATTTT
cdr3_aa: CASSPIAGGPTDTQYF

v_call: TRBV9
j_call: TRBJ2-7
clone_size: .
d_call: TRBD1
cdr3_nt: TGTGCCAGCAGCGCCCAGGGGGACTCCTACGAGCAGTACTTC
cdr3_aa: CASSAQGDSYEQYF

v_call: TRBV2
j_call: TRBJ2-7
clone_size: .
d_call: TRBD2
cdr3_nt: TGTGCCAGCAGGGAGACTAGCGGGACGGACGAGCAGTACTTC
cdr3_aa: CASRETSGTDEQYF

v_call: TRBV6-5
j_call: TRBJ1-2
clone_size: few
d_call: .
cdr3_nt: TGTGCCAGCAGACTGGGGGGAGGGCGTTGGGGCTACACCTTC
cdr3_aa: CASRLGGGRWGYTF

v_call: TRBV19
j_call: TRBJ1-2
clone_size: .
d_call: TRBD1
cdr3_nt: TGTGCCAGTAGCCGACAGGGGATAGGGTATGGCTACACCTTC
cdr3_aa: CASSRQGIGYGYTF

v_call: TRBV27
j_call: TRBJ1-1
clone_size: few
d_call: TRBD1
cdr3_nt: TGTGCCAGCAGTTTATGGGACAGAACTTTCTTT
cdr3_aa: CASSLWDRTFF

v_call: TRBV5-1
j_call: TRBJ2-1
clone_size: .
d_call: TRBD2
cdr3_nt: TGCGCCAGCAGAATTAGCGGGAGTCGAGACAATGAGCAGTTCTTC
cdr3_aa: CASRISGSRDNEQFF

v_call: TRBV5-1
j_call: TRBJ1-6
clone_size: .
d_call: TRBD1
cdr3_nt: TGCGCCAGCAGCCAAGGACAGGGGAACTCCTATAATTCACCCCTCCACTTT
cdr3_aa: CASSQGQGNSYNSPLHF

v_call: TRBV5-1
j_call: TRBJ2-2
clone_size: .
d_call: TRBD2
cdr3_nt: TGCGCCAGCAGCTTGCCGGGAGGAGGGACCGGGGAGCTGTTTTTT
cdr3_aa: CASSLPGGGTGELFF

v_call: TRBV7-9
j_call: TRBJ2-7
clone_size: .
d_call: TRBD2
cdr3_nt: TGTGCCAGCAGACCTAGCGGGAGCTACGAGCAGTACTTC
cdr3_aa: CASRPSGSYEQYF

v_call: TRBV5-1
j_call: TRBJ1-1
clone_size: .
d_call: .
cdr3_nt: TGCGCCAGCAGAACAATCTCAGGGTTCACTGAAGCTTTCTTT
cdr3_aa: CASRTISGFTEAFF

v_call: TRBV7-9
j_call: TRBJ1-5
clone_size: .
d_call: .
cdr3_nt: TGTGCCAGCAGCCCACCCGGGATTTGGGGTCAGCCCCAGCATTTT
cdr3_aa: CASSPPGIWGQPQHF

v_call: TRBV3-1/TRBV3-2
j_call: TRBJ2-2
clone_size: .
d_call: .
cdr3_nt: TGTGCCAGCAGCCGGGTGGGAGGGGGGCCCGGGGAGCTGTTTTTT
cdr3_aa: CASSRVGGGPGELFF

v_call: TRBV19
j_call: TRBJ1-5
clone_size: .
d_call: .
cdr3_nt: TGTGCCAGTAGTACGGGTTGGGAGCAGCCCCAGCATTTT
cdr3_aa: CASSTGWEQPQHF

v_call: TRBV19
j_call: TRBJ1-5
clone_size: .
d_call: .
cdr3_nt: TGTGCCAGTAGTATAGAGGGCCGGAGCAATCAGCCCCAGCATTTT
cdr3_aa: CASSIEGRSNQPQHF

v_call: TRBV20-1
j_call: TRBJ2-1
clone_size: once
d_call: TRBD2
cdr3_nt: TGCAGTGCTAGTAGGGGGACTAGCGCCTCCGGAGAGCAGTTCTTC
cdr3_aa: CSASRGTSASGEQFF

v_call: TRBV18
j_call: TRBJ2-5
clone_size: .
d_call: TRBD1
cdr3_nt: TGTGCCAGCTCACCCAGACAGGGGGCAGGAGAGACCCAGTACTTC
cdr3_aa: CASSPRQGAGETQYF

v_call: TRBV5-1
j_call: TRBJ2-2
clone_size: few
d_call: .
cdr3_nt: TGCGCCAGCAGTCGGCAGGAGAACACCGGGGAGCTGTTTTTT
cdr3_aa: CASSRQENTGELFF

v_call: TRBV28
j_call: TRBJ1-5
clone_size: .
d_call: TRBD1
cdr3_nt: TGTGCCAGCAGTTTATCCGGGACAGCCTTTTATAGCAATCAGCCCCAGCATTTT
cdr3_aa: CASSLSGTAFYSNQPQHF

v_call: TRBV5-6
j_call: TRBJ2-4
clone_size: .
d_call: .
cdr3_nt: TGTGCCAGCAGCTTGCGGGGAAAAATAGCCAAAAACATTCAGTACTTC
cdr3_aa: CASSLRGKIAKNIQYF